This TCR beta chain is drawn from a study of blood T cells in healthy people across ages (dated by TCRdb to between 2015 and 2017). For the study in its entirety: In model experiments, roughly one uniquely barcoded TCR beta cDNA molecule per two T cells was captured by template switching. To track age-related changes in TCR beta repertoire diversity, the study relied on deep sequencing normalized with unique cDNA molecular identifiers. To avoid experimental bias, donors of different ages were randomly spread across the sequencing lanes. Four age groups were formed from the donors: young (average 16 years), middle-aged (approximately 40), aged (approximately 60) and long-lived (roughly 81). The study analyzed two additional independent replicas of 1 million unique cDNA reads from the same blood draw for two donors, one aged 18 to 29 and one aged 80 or older.

To prepare the library, 5' RACE was applied. The listed sequencing device is Illumina HiSeq 2500. The second PCR ran for about 6 to 12 cycles and used a J-beta primer mix along with a sample-barcoded 5' primer. Each TCR beta cDNA molecule received a unique molecular identifier from a template-switch 5' adaptor carrying 12 random nucleotides. Each sample yielded at least 3 million CDR3-containing paired-end reads. The Mint cDNA synthesis kit, primed by a TRBC-specific oligonucleotide, was used to synthesize first-strand cDNA from all RNA. All cDNA was treated with uracil-DNA glycosylase and then went through a first 18-cycle PCR with the universal primers M1SS and BC2_uni_R. The study's processing was this. For normalization, 1 million high-quality reads, each with a distinct molecular identifier, were randomly selected from each sample. Reads sharing molecular identifiers were discarded rather than binned into consensus sequences. MiTCR, with a Q25 quality threshold and the strictest error-elimination algorithm, was used for CDR3 identification, clonotype clustering and error correction. A nonparametric unseen species model using Euler transformation provided a lower-bound estimate of total TCR beta diversity. The public reads were quality trimmed at Q25 with fastp and then assembled into clones with MiXCR by TCRdb, keeping productive beta chains. CDR3 protein sequences are deduplicated, and each keeps its most common genes and DNA. TCRdb's processing, not the study's, gives the V and J calls here. The sample data list approximately 880,000 distinct CDR3 sequences, and around 48% of these were observed just once. Over 10% of the sample goes to the ten largest clones.

Study-wide conclusions, independent of this receptor: Total diversity estimates from one million sequenced T cells were considered lower bounds and underestimates. As age increased, observed TCR beta diversity per million T cells dropped in a roughly linear way, and a significant reduction was already evident by age roughly 40. Compared with the aged group, the long-lived group had more naive CD4+ T cells, fewer expanded clones and increased TCR diversity, a pattern suggesting age selection. Because the CMV infection status of the donors was unknown, age-related changes in expanded clonotypes may potentially have been confounded. Since profiling was done on bulk unsorted PBMCs, naive and antigen-experienced compartments could not be conclusively compared. A strong correlation was found between observed TCR beta diversity and the percentage of naive T cells measured by flow cytometry.

Systemically healthy Caucasian individuals from Russia, around 39 in total and aged roughly 6 to 100 years, were included as donors. Each donor gave ten milliliters of peripheral blood, drawn into EDTA-treated Vacutainer tubes. PBMCs were isolated by Ficoll-Paque density-gradient centrifugation, with at least 6 million obtained per sample. Trizol reagent was used to extract total RNA from PBMCs, with at least 6 micrograms per sample. For every donor, flow cytometry on a PBMC aliquot measured the percentage of naive CD45RAhigh/CD27high T cells. The germline V gene yields LGHNA for CDR1 and YNFKEQ for CDR2. The CDR3 starts with the cysteine, ends with the phenylalanine, and has 15 residues. Kept here is only the CDR3 DNA, which spans 45 bases and is read in frame from base 1. Regarding this clonotype: Its antigen remains undetermined. Within one base of it there is no much larger clone, and no base qualities were kept.

The chain was built from TRBV4-2 and TRBJ2-5; 8 of the junction bases match TRBD2. Near its end, the DNA agrees better with TRBJ2-7, so the J call may be wrong. This receptor was identified in a man aged 30 to 39 in good health. Sequencing was performed on blood. The CDR3 protein: CASRTSDISGNEQYF. The DNA is as follows: TGTGCCAGCAGGACTAGCGACATCTCGGGGAACGAGCAGTACTTC.